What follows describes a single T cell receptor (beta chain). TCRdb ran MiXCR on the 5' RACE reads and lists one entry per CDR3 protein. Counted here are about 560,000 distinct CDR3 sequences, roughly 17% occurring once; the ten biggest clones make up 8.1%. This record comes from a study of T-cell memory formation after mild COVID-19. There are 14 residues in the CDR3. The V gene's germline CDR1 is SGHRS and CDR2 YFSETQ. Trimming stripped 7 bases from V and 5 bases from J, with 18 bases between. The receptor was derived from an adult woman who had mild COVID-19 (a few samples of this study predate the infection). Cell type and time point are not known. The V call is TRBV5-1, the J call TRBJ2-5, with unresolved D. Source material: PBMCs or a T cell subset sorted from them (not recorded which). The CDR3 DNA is TGCGCCAGCCGGAACCCAGGACGTACGGAGACCCAGTACTTC. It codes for CASRNPGRTETQYF. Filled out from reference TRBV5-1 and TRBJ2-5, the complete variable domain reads KAGVTQTPRYLIKTRGQQVTLSCSPISGHRSVSWYQQTPGQGLQFLFEYFSETQRNKGNFPGRFSGRQFSNSRSEMNVSTLELGDSALYLCASRNPGRTETQYFGPGTRLLVL.